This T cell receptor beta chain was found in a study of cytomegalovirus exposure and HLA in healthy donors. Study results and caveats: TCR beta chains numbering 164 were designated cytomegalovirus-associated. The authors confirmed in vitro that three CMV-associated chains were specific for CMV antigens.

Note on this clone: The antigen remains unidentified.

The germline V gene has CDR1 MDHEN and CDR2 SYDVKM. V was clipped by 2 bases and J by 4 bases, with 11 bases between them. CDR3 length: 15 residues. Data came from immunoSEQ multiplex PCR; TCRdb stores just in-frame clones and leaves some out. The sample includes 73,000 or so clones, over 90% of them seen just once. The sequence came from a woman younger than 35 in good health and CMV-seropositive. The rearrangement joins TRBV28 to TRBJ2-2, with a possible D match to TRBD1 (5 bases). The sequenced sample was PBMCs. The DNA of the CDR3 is TGTGCCAGCAGTTTAAGGGGATTGCGCACCGGGGAGCTGTTTTTT. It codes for CASSLRGLRTGELFF.